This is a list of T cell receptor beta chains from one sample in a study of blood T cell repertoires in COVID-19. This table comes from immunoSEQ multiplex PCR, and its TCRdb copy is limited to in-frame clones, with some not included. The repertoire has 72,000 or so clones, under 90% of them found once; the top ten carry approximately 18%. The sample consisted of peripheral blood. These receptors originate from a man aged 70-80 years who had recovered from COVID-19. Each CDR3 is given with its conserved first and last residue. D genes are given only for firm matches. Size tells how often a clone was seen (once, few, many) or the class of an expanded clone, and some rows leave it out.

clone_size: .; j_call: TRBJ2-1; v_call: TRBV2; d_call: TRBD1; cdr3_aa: CASIPRDRRANEQFF; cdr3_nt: TGTGCCAGCATTCCCCGGGACAGGAGGGCCAATGAGCAGTTCTTC
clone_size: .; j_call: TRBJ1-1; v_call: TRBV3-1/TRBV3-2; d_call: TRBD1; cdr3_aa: CASSQDWAGGLNTEAFF; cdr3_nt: TGTGCCAGCAGCCAAGATTGGGCAGGGGGCTTGAACACTGAAGCTTTCTTT
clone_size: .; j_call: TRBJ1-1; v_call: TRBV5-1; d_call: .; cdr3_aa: CASSLNGALSTEAFF; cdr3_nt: TGCGCCAGCAGCTTGAATGGAGCGTTGAGCACTGAAGCTTTCTTT
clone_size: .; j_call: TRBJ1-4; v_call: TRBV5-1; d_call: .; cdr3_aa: CASSFGGDLSNEKLFF; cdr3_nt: TGCGCCAGCAGCTTCGGCGGGGACTTGTCTAATGAAAAACTGTTTTTT
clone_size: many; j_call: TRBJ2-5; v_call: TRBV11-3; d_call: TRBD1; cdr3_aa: CASSRAGDRGQETQYF; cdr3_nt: TGTGCCAGCAGCCGTGCTGGGGACAGGGGACAAGAGACCCAGTACTTC
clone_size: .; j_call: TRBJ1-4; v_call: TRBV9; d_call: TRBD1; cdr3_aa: CASSVGTGGRSEKLFF; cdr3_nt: TGTGCCAGCAGCGTAGGGACAGGGGGCCGGAGTGAAAAACTGTTTTTT
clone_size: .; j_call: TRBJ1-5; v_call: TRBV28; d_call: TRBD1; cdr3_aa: CASSYWDRVDQPQHF; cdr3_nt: TGTGCCAGCAGTTACTGGGACAGGGTTGATCAGCCCCAGCATTTT
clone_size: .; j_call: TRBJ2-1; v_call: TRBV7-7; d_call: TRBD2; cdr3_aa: CASSPTSGGRSSYNEQFF; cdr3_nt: TGTGCCAGCAGCCCAACCAGCGGGGGGCGCAGCTCCTACAATGAGCAGTTCTTC
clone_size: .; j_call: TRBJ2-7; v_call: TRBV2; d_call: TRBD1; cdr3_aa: CATADRGLYEQYF; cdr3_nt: TGTGCCACCGCCGACAGGGGGCTTTACGAGCAGTACTTC
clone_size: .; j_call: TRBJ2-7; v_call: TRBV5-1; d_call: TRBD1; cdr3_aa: CASSLAPGTAPYEQYF; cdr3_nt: TGCGCCAGCAGCTTGGCTCCCGGGACAGCACCCTACGAGCAGTACTTC
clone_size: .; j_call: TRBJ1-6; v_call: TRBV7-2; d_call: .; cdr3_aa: CASSKTQGRGNSPLHF; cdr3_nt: TGTGCCAGCAGCAAAACACAGGGCAGGGGAAATTCACCCCTCCACTTT
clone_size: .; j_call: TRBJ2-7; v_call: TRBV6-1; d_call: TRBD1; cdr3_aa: CASSERGREQYF; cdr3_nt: TGTGCCAGCAGTGAGAGGGGGCGGGAGCAGTACTTC
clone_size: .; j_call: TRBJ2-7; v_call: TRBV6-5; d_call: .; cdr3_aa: CASSSSDKYYEQYF; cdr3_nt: .
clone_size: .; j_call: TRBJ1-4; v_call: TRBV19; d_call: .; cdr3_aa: CASSGRQRSNEKLFF; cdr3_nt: TGTGCCAGTAGTGGGCGACAGAGATCGAATGAAAAACTGTTTTTT
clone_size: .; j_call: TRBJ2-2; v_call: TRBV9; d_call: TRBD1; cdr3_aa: CASSPTGVLLVTGELFF; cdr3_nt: TGTGCCAGCAGCCCGACAGGGGTTTTATTGGTGACCGGGGAGCTGTTTTTT
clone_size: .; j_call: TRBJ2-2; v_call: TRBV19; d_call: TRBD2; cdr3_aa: CASNIRPGGPTGELFF; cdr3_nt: TGTGCCAGTAATATTAGGCCGGGAGGGCCCACCGGGGAGCTGTTTTTT
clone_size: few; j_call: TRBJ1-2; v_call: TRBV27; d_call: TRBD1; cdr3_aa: CASSPRGQGHGYTF; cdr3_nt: TGTGCCAGCAGCCCTAGGGGACAGGGACACGGCTACACCTTC
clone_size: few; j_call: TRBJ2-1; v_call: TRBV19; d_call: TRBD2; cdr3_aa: CASSPHSGRAMDEQFF; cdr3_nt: TGTGCCAGTAGTCCGCATAGCGGGAGGGCCATGGATGAGCAGTTCTTC
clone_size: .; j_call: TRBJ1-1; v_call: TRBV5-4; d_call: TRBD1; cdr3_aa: CASSRDSRNTEAFF; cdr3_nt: TGTGCCAGCAGCCGGGACAGCCGGAACACTGAAGCTTTCTTT
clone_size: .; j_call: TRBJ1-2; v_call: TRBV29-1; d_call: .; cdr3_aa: CSPGPNYGYTF; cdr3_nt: TGCAGCCCAGGCCCTAACTATGGCTACACCTTC
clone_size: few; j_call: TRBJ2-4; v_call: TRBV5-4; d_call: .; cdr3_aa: CASSPGDFLAKNIQYF; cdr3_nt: TGTGCCAGCAGCCCTGGGGACTTTCTAGCCAAAAACATTCAGTACTTC
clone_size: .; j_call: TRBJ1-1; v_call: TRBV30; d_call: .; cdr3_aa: CAWFGGLPNTEAFF; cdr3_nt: TGTGCCTGGTTCGGGGGGCTCCCAAACACTGAAGCTTTCTTT
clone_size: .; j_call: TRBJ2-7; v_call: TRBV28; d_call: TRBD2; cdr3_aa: CASSRTRAGDYEQYF; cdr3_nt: TGTGCCAGCAGTCGCACTAGAGCGGGAGACTACGAGCAGTACTTC
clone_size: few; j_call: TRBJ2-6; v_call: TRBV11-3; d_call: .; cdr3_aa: CASSLDYRVMHSGANVLTF; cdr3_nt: TGTGCCAGCAGCTTAGATTACCGGGTTATGCATTCTGGGGCCAACGTCCTGACTTTC